This TCR beta chain appears in the sequencing data of a study of T-cell reconstitution after alpha-beta-depleted transplantation in children. Preparation of the TCRbeta library involved a method that used unique molecular identifiers. TCRdb recomputed calls from the PCR reads with MiXCR, one row per CDR3 protein. The sample shows around 670,000 distinct CDR3 sequences, about 12% of them seen only once. CDR3 length equals 14 residues. V shed 4 bases, J shed 7 bases, and the junction held 10 bases outside the gene matches. The germline CDR1 and CDR2 sequences are SGHRS and YFSETQ. This clonotype originated in a girl aged 2-10 years with congenital amegakaryocytic thrombocytopenia, due to receive a stem cell transplant. Sequenced material: PBMCs, taken before TCRalphabeta/CD19-depleted stem cell transplant. The chain carries TRBV5-1 and TRBJ2-5, with 7 nucleotides matching TRBD2. The CDR3 is CASSKGTTEGTQYF. For the CDR3, the DNA is TGCGCCAGCAGCAAAGGGACTACCGAGGGGACCCAGTACTTC.